The text below deals with one T cell receptor beta chain. Antigen: not known. The table came from immunoSEQ multiplex PCR; TCRdb's copy has only in-frame clones and leaves some out. The repertoire has 93,000 or so clones, under 90% of them found once; the top ten carry approximately 3%. This sample stems from a study of T cell clones after liver transplantation. Study-level results: Migration into the graft, not deletion, may explain lost graft donor-reactive T cells.

The sequence was collected from a human patient who received a liver transplant. A share of the T cells may be of graft donor origin. This material consisted of CD4+ T cells from blood, taken 45 to 50 months after liver transplant.

In nucleotides, the CDR3 is TGTGCCAGCAGTTTGGACAGGGCAGGCAATCAGCCCCAGCATTTT. This gives the protein CASSLDRAGNQPQHF. The chain combines TRBV6-6 with TRBJ1-5; 8 nucleotides match TRBD1. V trimming: 4 bases; J trimming: 2 bases; junction bases outside the gene matches: 4. Per the germline V gene, CDR1 is MNHNY and CDR2 is SVGAGI (reference sequence). This CDR3 spans 15 amino acids.